The following is a T cell receptor beta chain sequence with its context. This CDR3 region has 13 residues. Germline assignment: CDR1 MNHEY and CDR2 SMNVEV (reference sequence). V dropped 5 bases and J dropped 12; count of bases not matched to a gene: 10. The record originates from a study of blood T cell repertoires in COVID-19. Whole-study context: The study drew acute and convalescent COVID-19 samples from the United States, Italy and Spain. PBMCs, B-cell-depleted T cells, or T cells were the source of the cDNA or gDNA that made up the material.

Per the original data handling: Reference gene primer amplification gave estimated nucleated cell counts. Measured with immunoSEQ multiplex PCR; TCRdb has only the in-frame clones, and not every one. For V, J and clone size, that table is used; D and trimming come from the DNA. The table records 200,000 or so clones, 83% of them present only once. Study members were between roughly 18 and 100 years old and lived in roughly 24 US regions. The sequence was obtained from a woman aged 50 to 60 who had been exposed to COVID-19. The chain carries TRBV27 and TRBJ2-1; 7 positions agree with TRBD1. Sequenced: PBMCs or T cells enriched from blood (not recorded which). In nucleotides, the CDR3 is TGTGCCAGCAGTCCTACAGGGGCGGTGCGGCAGTTCTTC. As protein: CASSPTGAVRQFF.